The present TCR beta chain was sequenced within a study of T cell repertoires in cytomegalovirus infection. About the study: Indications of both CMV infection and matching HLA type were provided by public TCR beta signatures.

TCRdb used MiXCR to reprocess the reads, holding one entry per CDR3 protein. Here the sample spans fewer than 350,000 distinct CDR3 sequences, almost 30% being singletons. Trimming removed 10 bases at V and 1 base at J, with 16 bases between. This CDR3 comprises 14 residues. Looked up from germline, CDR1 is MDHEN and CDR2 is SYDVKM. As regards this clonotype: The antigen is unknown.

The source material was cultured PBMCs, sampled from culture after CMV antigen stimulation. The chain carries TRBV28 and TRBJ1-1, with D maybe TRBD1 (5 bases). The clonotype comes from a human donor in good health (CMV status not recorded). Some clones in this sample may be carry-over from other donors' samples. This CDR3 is CATITGGANTEAFF. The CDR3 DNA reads TGTGCCACTATCACAGGAGGGGCGAACACTGAAGCTTTCTTT.